These 4 T cell receptor beta chains were sequenced from one sample in a study of CD8 T cells in Susac syndrome. RNA amounts of about 0.5 to 1 ug underwent reverse transcription with random hexamers. TCRdb analysed the immunoSEQ multiplex PCR reads with MiXCR anew, one entry per CDR3 protein. Among some 68,000 distinct CDR3 sequences listed, approximately 93% were seen once. The sequencing input was CD4+ T cells from PBMCs. The receptor set was obtained from a human donor with Susac syndrome.

The chain is built from TRBV18 and TRBJ1-4; the D gene is possibly TRBD1 (6 bases). The CDR3 is 16 residues long. V was shortened by 1 base and J by 8 bases, with 17 bases between the two germline ends. Per germline, CDR1 KGHSH and CDR2 LQKENI. The CDR3 bases are TGTGCCAGCTCACCACTATCAAACAGGGAGTACGAAAAACTGTTTTTT. Translation gives CASSPLSNREYEKLFF.

Concerning this clonotype itself: The germline gene is not matched at one end of the junction; a read error may be the cause. The chain joins TRBV27 to TRBJ2-6; D is perhaps TRBD1 (5 bases). The CDR3 has 16 residues. The germline gives CDR1 MNHEY, CDR2 SMNVEV (reference sequence). This chain's CDR3 is CASSSGPTSGANVLIF. Here the CDR3 DNA reads TGTGCCAGCAGTTCCGGGCCGACCTCTGGGGCCAACGTCCTGATTTTC.

This chain connects TRBV20-1 to TRBJ2-7; 10 nucleotides agree with TRBD1. Unmatched junction bases numbered 7, after V lost 3 bases and J lost 5 bases. This CDR3 has 14 amino acids. Germline V gene sequence: CDR1 DFQATT, CDR2 SNEGSKA (reference sequence). The CDR3 DNA sequence: TGCAGTGCTAGGTATCGACAGGGGGCAAACGAGCAGTACTTC. It translates to CSARYRQGANEQYF.

V usage is TRBV11-3 and J usage is TRBJ2-7; D gene ambiguous. This CDR3 is built from 12 residues. Germline V gene lookup returns CDR1 SGHNT and CDR2 YENEEA. Trimming shortened V by 1 base and J by 5 bases, and 6 bases separated the two germline ends. The CDR3 sequence is CASSLGGNEQYF. In nucleotides, the CDR3 is TGTGCCAGCAGCTTAGGAGGTAACGAGCAGTACTTC.